The entry that follows covers one T cell receptor beta chain sequence. The record originates from a study of T-cell memory formation after mild COVID-19. cDNA libraries for TCR alpha and TCR beta, carrying sample barcodes and UMIs, came from 5'RACE with constant-segment primers. From the 5' RACE reads, TCRdb called clonotypes with MiXCR, one entry per CDR3 protein. The sample carries about 280,000 distinct CDR3 sequences, over 7% recorded once. Deletions cut 1 base from V and 9 bases from J, with 16 bases between. There are 14 residues in the CDR3. Germline assignment: CDR1 MGHRA and CDR2 YSYEKL. The sample taken for sequencing was PBMCs or a T cell subset sorted from them (not recorded which). The receptor's source is a man between 18 and 35 years old who had mild COVID-19 (a few samples of this study predate the infection). Cell type and time point are not known. The J gene is TRBJ2-7, the V gene TRBV4-1; perhaps D is TRBD1 or TRBD2 (5 bases each). CDR3 loop: CASSQGDRVRVQYF. In DNA, the CDR3 is TGCGCCAGCAGCCAAGGGGACCGGGTTCGGGTGCAGTACTTC.